This T cell receptor (beta chain) is drawn from a study of T cells in Graves' hyperthyroidism and ophthalmopathy. Study results and limitations: Peripheral blood also featured most of the thyroid clonotypes expanded above 0.001.

V was pared by 3 bases and J by 4 bases, with 12 bases between. Germline loops: CDR1 SGHVS, CDR2 FQNEAQ. The length of the CDR3 is 14 residues. Concerning this clonotype: Its target is unknown.

Amplification of TCR beta CDR3 regions was performed using RNA transcripts as template. Using the HTBI primer set, a first-round RT-PCR was run on the TCR CDR3. From the multiplex PCR reads, TCRdb called clonotypes with MiXCR, one entry per CDR3 protein. The sample carries about 840,000 distinct CDR3 sequences, 38% recorded once. It was roughly 10 ml of fresh peripheral blood that supplied the PBMCs. The V call is TRBV7-8, the J call TRBJ1-1, with D uncertain. The sequence was collected from a man in his late teens or twenties with Graves' hyperthyroidism. The sample taken for sequencing was blood. CDR3 nucleotides: TGTGCCAGCAGCTTGGATCCCCTCGGCACTGAAGCTTTCTTT. It yields the protein CASSLDPLGTEAFF.